This TCR beta chain came from a study of tumor-infiltrating lymphocytes in primary liver carcinoma. Study in general: Spanning 30 to 69 years of age, the patients were men and women. Study-wide results and limits: The 250 largest clones made up significantly more of tumor than blood repertoires (p = 0.039). In tumor-adjacent and tumor-blood pairs, overlap was lower than in tumor region pairs. All five tumor regions shared only about 8-25% of top clones.

The CDR3 sequence is 16 residues long. The germline gives CDR1 KGHSH, CDR2 LQKENI. Comment on this clonotype: The antigen is unknown. One end of the junction varies from germline; a read error may be responsible.

Co-extraction yielded RNA and DNA from around 20-30 mg of unsorted bulk tissue. Starting material of 500 ng total RNA yielded TCR beta cDNA via a constant-region primer. Libraries for TCR beta were built through three nested multiplex PCR rounds, which together made up a slightly modified ARM-PCR procedure. Amplification in the first two PCR rounds was performed using TRBV1-TRBV30 forward primers and a C-beta reverse primer for roughly 10 cycles each. Each CDR3 protein is one row after TCRdb ran MiXCR on the multiplex PCR reads. This repertoire shows under 200,000 distinct CDR3 sequences, around four fifths found once; its top ten account for over 15%.

The chain combines TRBV18 with TRBJ1-1; possibly TRBD1 for D (5 bases). This sequence originates from a man in his forties with primary liver carcinoma and hepatitis B virus infection. Sequenced: tumor tissue from primary liver carcinoma. The CDR3 DNA is TGTGCCAGCTCACCAACCCGCGACAGTCTGAACAATGAAGCTTTCTTT. Protein sequence: CASSPTRDSLNNEAFF.